What follows are 21 T cell receptor beta chains derived from one specimen sequenced in a study of T-cell reconstitution after alpha-beta-depleted transplantation in children. As it was prepared, the TCRbeta library received unique molecular identifiers. TCRdb independently ran MiXCR on the PCR reads; one entry per CDR3 protein. The data hold more than 100,000 distinct CDR3 sequences, with 23% observed a single time. Specimen: PBMCs, mostly from graft donor cells, collected 180 days after TCRalphabeta/CD19-depleted stem cell transplant. These receptors originate from a male patient aged 2-9 years who had a stem cell transplant for chronic granulomatous disease, so the T cells may come from the graft donor.

Many counts were recorded for this clonotype. The J gene is TRBJ2-5, the V gene TRBV12-3 or TRBV12-4; D is unresolved. CDR3 length equals 12 residues. V shed 1 base and J shed 3 bases, with 3 bases lying between them. The DNA of the CDR3 is TGTGCCAGCAGTTTAGGTGAAGAGACCCAGTACTTC. This sequence encodes CASSLGEETQYF.

The chain combines TRBV7-9 with TRBJ2-1; 7 bases match TRBD2. The trim removed 2 bases at V and 3 bases at J, leaving 7 bases unmatched. CDR3 length: 16 residues. Germline assignment: CDR1 SEHNR and CDR2 FQNEAQ (reference sequence). The CDR3 loop is CASSLSSLADYNEQFF. In DNA form, the CDR3 reads TGTGCCAGCAGCTTAAGTTCCCTAGCGGACTACAATGAGCAGTTCTTC.

This clonotype has at least ten counts. This rearrangement joins TRBV20-1 to TRBJ1-6; no reliable D call. The CDR3 is 15 amino acids. The V and J ends lost 1 base and 0 bases respectively, with 7 bases between them. Germline CDR1 and CDR2: DFQATT and SNEGSKA (reference sequence). In DNA, the CDR3 is TGCAGTGCTAGAGTCTTTAGCTCCTATAATTCACCCCTCCACTTT. It specifies CSARVFSSYNSPLHF.

This clonotype was counted between two and nine times. The rearrangement links TRBV6-1 to TRBJ1-4; D gene ambiguous. The V end was cut by 6 bases, the J end by 8 bases, with 13 bases between. Looked up from germline, CDR1 is MNHNS and CDR2 is SASEGT. The CDR3 loop spans 13 amino acids. CDR3 residues: CASSRNGVEKLFF. The CDR3 DNA reads TGTGCCAGCAGCCGCAACGGGGTCGAAAAACTGTTTTTT.

This sequence joins TRBV29-1 and TRBJ2-1; TRBD1 aligns across 7 bases. The germline CDR1 and CDR2 sequences are SQVTM and ANQGSEA. The V segment lost 0 bases and the J segment 8 bases; nucleotides outside the gene matches: 10. The CDR3 has 15 residues. The CDR3 nucleotides are TGCAGCGTTGAAGATCGATCACAGGGGTTCGATGAGCAGTTCTTC. Translation: CSVEDRSQGFDEQFF.

The sample holds many counts of this clonotype. The chain carries TRBV20-1 and TRBJ1-6, with 12 bases matching TRBD1. The CDR3 totals 14 residues. The V gene's germline CDR1 is DFQATT and CDR2 SNEGSKA (reference sequence). V lost 6 bases to trimming and J lost 7 bases; unmatched junction nucleotides: 4. The CDR3 spells CSAGGQGANSPLHF. The CDR3 coding sequence is TGCAGTGCGGGGGGACAGGGGGCAAATTCACCCCTCCACTTT.

CDR3 sequence: CASSSGHKETQYF. CDR3 sequence (DNA): TGTGCCAGCTCATCGGGACATAAAGAGACCCAGTACTTC. This chain connects TRBV18 to TRBJ2-5; tentatively, D is TRBD1 (6 bases). V was clipped by 5 bases and J by 3 bases, with 10 bases between them. The length of the CDR3 is 13 residues. Germline CDR1 KGHSH, CDR2 LQKENI.

Many counts were recorded for this clonotype. The chain joins TRBV5-1 to TRBJ1-1, with D possibly TRBD1 on 5 matching bases. The CDR3 runs 14 residues. The ends were cut back, 0 bases at V and 4 bases at J, with 10 bases in the middle. Germline V lookup: CDR1 SGHRS, CDR2 YFSETQ. This CDR3 reads CASSLAGTITEAFF. As DNA, the CDR3 is TGCGCCAGCAGCTTGGCAGGGACGATCACTGAAGCTTTCTTT.

This clonotype showed up many times. V gene TRBV12-3 or TRBV12-4 combines with J gene TRBJ2-7; 7 nucleotides align to TRBD1. This CDR3 is built from 14 residues. The V gene end was trimmed by 6 bases and the J gene end by 9 bases; junction bases not matched to a gene: 14. CDR3 amino acids: CASSLGFEGAPQYF. The CDR3 bases are TGTGCCAGCAGCCTAGGGTTTGAGGGGGCGCCGCAGTACTTC.

V usage is TRBV18 and J usage is TRBJ2-5; a possible D gene is TRBD1 (6 bases). Trimming took off 2 bases at V and 5 bases at J, with 24 bases between the two ends. The CDR3 is 18 amino acids. The germline CDR1 and CDR2 sequences are KGHSH and LQKENI. The CDR3 spells CASSPTIFRDTSGETQYF. The DNA for the CDR3 is TGTGCCAGCTCACCAACTATATTTCGGGACACTTCAGGGGAGACCCAGTACTTC.

This clonotype was recorded at least ten times. The J gene is TRBJ2-5, the V gene TRBV12-3 or TRBV12-4; 9 bases map to TRBD2. V shed 7 bases and J 4 bases; nucleotides not matched to a gene: 7. CDR3 length: 14 amino acids. CDR3 DNA: TGTGCCAGCAACCCGGGACTAGCAGGAGAGACCCAGTACTTC. It specifies CASNPGLAGETQYF.

The sample holds a few counts of this clonotype. V is TRBV7-9 and J is TRBJ1-2; D not resolved. There are 12 residues in the CDR3. Germline lookup yields CDR1 SEHNR and CDR2 FQNEAQ (reference sequence). The V end lost 1 base, the J end lost 8 bases, and 8 bases lay between the germline ends. The CDR3 sequence: CASSLDKRGYTF. The CDR3 DNA is TGTGCCAGCAGCTTAGACAAGCGCGGCTACACCTTC.

This clonotype was recorded at least ten times. Mismatch with germline at one junction end may stem from a read error. The rearrangement uses TRBV6-5 and TRBJ2-1; no reliable D call. In germline, CDR1 is MNHEY, CDR2 SVGAGI. The CDR3 loop spans 11 amino acids. CDR3 sequence: CASSSYDEQFF. In DNA form, the CDR3 reads TGTGCCAGCAGTTCCTACGATGAGCAGTTCTTC.

This clonotype was detected many times. This chain connects TRBV20-1 to TRBJ2-7; tentative D call: TRBD1 (5 bases). In germline, CDR1 is DFQATT, CDR2 SNEGSKA (reference sequence). V lost 0 bases and J lost 4, with 13 bases in between. The CDR3 contains 14 residues. The CDR3 region is CSARDPREPYEQYF. In DNA form, the CDR3 reads TGCAGTGCTAGAGATCCCAGGGAACCTTACGAGCAGTACTTC.

V usage is TRBV20-1 and J usage is TRBJ1-1; D may be TRBD1 (5 bases). The ends were cut back, 3 bases at V and 1 base at J, with 12 bases in the middle. CDR1 is DFQATT and CDR2 is SNEGSKA in the germline V gene (reference sequence). CDR3 size: 14 residues. This chain's CDR3 is CSASLPGPNTEAFF. The CDR3 DNA reads TGCAGTGCTAGTCTGCCGGGGCCGAACACTGAAGCTTTCTTT.

This clonotype has ten or more counts. CDR3 DNA sequence: TGCAGTGCTAAGCCCGCGGGTAGCGACACTGAAGCTTTCTTT. This gives the protein CSAKPAGSDTEAFF. The chain links TRBV20-1 to TRBJ1-1, with D unresolved. This CDR3 comprises 14 residues. Germline assignment: CDR1 DFQATT and CDR2 SNEGSKA (reference sequence). Trimming stripped 4 bases from V and 3 bases from J, with 15 bases between.

This clonotype occurred a few times. The J gene is TRBJ2-7, the V gene TRBV5-1; D assignment may be TRBD1 or TRBD2 (5 bases each). The CDR3 is 15 amino acids. Germline-derived CDR1 and CDR2 are SGHRS and YFSETQ. V was cut by 2 bases and J by 0 bases, with 12 bases left in between. Here the CDR3 DNA reads TGCGCCAGCAGCTTCGGGACGGTAAGCTCCTACGAGCAGTACTTC. This codes for CASSFGTVSSYEQYF.

This clonotype was seen at least ten times. The rearrangement joins TRBV25-1 to TRBJ2-3; TRBD2 matches 11 bases. Trimming at V came to 6 bases and at J to 6 bases, leaving 8 bases not matched to a gene. This CDR3 spans 15 amino acids. Germline V lookup: CDR1 MGHDK, CDR2 SYGVNS. The CDR3 loop reads CASSRLAGSLDTQYF. The CDR3 bases are TGTGCCAGCAGCAGACTAGCGGGAAGTTTGGATACGCAGTATTTT.

This chain joins TRBV7-2 and TRBJ2-7; D is possibly TRBD1 (6 bases). The CDR3 length is 15 residues. In germline, CDR1 is SGHTA, CDR2 FQGNSA. V lost 4 bases, J lost 4 bases, and 17 bases lay in between. The CDR3 DNA reads TGTGCCAGCAGCTCATCCCTTGGACAGCGATACGAGCAGTACTTC. Translated: CASSSSLGQRYEQYF.

This clonotype was detected many times. The V gene is TRBV29-1, the J gene TRBJ2-7, with 9 bases aligning to TRBD1. This CDR3 is built from 12 residues. J was trimmed by 3 bases and V by 6 bases; bases with no gene match: 3. CDR1 SQVTM and CDR2 ANQGSEA come from the germline V gene. The CDR3 reads CSVGTGRYEQYF. CDR3 DNA: TGCAGCGTCGGGACAGGGCGCTACGAGCAGTACTTC.

The genes are TRBV6-4 and TRBJ2-5, with 12 bases lining up with TRBD2. Germline CDR1 MRHNA, CDR2 SNTAGT. The CDR3 is 19 residues long. V lost 8 bases and J lost 7; bases outside the gene matches: 23. The CDR3 spells CASADYGLAGKSQRGTQYF. CDR3 in DNA: TGTGCCAGCGCCGACTATGGACTAGCGGGGAAGAGTCAGAGGGGGACCCAGTACTTC.